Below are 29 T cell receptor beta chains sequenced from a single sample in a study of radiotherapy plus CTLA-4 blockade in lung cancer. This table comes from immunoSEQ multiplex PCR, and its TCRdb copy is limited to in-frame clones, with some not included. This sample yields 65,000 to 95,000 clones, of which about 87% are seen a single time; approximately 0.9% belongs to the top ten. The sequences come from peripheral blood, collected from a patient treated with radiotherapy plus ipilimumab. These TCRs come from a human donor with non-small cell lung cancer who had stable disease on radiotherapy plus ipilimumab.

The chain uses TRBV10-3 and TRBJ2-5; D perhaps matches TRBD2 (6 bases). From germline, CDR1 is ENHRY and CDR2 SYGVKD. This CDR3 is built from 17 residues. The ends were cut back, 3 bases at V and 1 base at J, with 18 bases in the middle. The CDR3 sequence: CAISDPDLRGLQETQYF. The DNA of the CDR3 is TGTGCCATCAGTGATCCGGACTTGCGGGGCCTCCAAGAGACCCAGTACTTC.

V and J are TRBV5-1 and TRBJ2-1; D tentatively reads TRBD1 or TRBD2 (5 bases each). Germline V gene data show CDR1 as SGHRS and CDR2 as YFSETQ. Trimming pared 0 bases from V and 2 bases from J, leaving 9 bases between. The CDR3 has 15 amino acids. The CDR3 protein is CASSLGDGAYNEQFF. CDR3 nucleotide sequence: TGCGCCAGCAGCTTGGGGGACGGAGCCTACAATGAGCAGTTCTTC.

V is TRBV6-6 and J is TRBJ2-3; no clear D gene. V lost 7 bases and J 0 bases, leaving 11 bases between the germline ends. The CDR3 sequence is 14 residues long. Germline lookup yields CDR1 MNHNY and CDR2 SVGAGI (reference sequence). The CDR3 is CASTNGLSTDTQYF. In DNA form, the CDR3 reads TGTGCCAGCACCAACGGTCTCAGCACAGATACGCAGTATTTT.

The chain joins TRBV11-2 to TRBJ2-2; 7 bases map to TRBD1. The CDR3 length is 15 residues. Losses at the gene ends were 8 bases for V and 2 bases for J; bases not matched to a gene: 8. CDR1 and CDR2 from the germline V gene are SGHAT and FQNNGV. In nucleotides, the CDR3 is TGTGCCAGCGTAGACCGGGACAGAAACACCGGGGAGCTGTTTTTT. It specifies CASVDRDRNTGELFF.

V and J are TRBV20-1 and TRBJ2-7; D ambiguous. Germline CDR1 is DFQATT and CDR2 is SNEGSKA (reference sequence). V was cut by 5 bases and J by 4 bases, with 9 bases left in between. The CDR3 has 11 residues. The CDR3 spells CSAPSQYEQYF. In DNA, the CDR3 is TGCAGTGCTCCCTCTCAGTACGAGCAGTACTTC.

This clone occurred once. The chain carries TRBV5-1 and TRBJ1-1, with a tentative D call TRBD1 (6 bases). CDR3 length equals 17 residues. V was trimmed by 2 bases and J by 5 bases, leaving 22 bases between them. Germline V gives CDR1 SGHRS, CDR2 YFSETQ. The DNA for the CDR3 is TGCGCCAGCAGCTTTACAGGGCCTACAATCGAGAGGACTGAAGCTTTCTTT. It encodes CASSFTGPTIERTEAFF.

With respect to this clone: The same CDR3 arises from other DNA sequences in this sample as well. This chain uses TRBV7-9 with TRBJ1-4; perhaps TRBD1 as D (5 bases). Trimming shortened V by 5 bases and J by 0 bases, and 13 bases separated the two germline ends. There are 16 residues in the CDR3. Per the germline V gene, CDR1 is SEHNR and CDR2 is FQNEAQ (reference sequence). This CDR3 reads CASSLGTVATNEKLFF. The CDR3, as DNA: TGTGCCAGCAGCCTAGGGACGGTTGCAACTAATGAAAAACTGTTTTTT.

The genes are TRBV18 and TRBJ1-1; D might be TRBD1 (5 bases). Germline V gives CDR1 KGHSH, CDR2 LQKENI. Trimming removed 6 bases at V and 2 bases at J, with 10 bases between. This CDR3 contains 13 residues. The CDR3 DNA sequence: TGTGCCAGCTCGTCACAGGCTAACACTGAAGCTTTCTTT. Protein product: CASSSQANTEAFF.

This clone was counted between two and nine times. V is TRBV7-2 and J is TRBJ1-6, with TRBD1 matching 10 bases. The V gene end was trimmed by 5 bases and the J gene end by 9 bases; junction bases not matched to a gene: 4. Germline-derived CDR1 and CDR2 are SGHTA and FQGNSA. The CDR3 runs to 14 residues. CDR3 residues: CASSRDRGGSPLHF. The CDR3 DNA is TGTGCCAGCAGCCGGGACAGGGGAGGTTCACCCCTCCACTTT.

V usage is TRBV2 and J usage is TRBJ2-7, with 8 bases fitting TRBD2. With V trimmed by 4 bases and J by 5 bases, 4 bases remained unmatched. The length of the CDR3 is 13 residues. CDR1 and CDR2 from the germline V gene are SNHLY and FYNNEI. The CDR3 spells CASSGGSGNEQYF. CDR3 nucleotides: TGTGCCAGCAGTGGAGGTAGCGGGAACGAGCAGTACTTC.

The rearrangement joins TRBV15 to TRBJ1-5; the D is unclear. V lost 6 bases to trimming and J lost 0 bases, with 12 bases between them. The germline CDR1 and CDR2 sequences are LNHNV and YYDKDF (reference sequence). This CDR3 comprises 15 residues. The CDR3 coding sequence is TGTGCCACCAGACACAGTGGTTATAGCAATCAGCCCCAGCATTTT. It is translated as CATRHSGYSNQPQHF.

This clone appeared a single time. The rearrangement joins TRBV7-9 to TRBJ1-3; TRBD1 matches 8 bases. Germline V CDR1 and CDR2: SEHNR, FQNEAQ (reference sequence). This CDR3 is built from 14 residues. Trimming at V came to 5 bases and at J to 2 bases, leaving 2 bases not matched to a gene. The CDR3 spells CASSPQGAGNTIYF. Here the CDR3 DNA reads TGTGCCAGCAGCCCACAGGGGGCTGGAAACACCATATATTTT.

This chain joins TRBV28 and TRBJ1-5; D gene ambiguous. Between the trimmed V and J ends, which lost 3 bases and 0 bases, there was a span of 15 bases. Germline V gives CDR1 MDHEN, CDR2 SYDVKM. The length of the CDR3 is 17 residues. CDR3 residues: CASSLVEGGYSNQPQHF. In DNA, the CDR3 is TGTGCCAGCAGTTTGGTGGAAGGCGGTTATAGCAATCAGCCCCAGCATTTT.

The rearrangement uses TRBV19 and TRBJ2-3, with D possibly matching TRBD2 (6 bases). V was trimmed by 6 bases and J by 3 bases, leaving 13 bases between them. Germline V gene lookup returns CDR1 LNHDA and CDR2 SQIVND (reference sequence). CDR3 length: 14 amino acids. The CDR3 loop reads CASRPRGRTDTQYF. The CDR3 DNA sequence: TGTGCCAGTAGACCGCGGGGTAGAACAGATACGCAGTATTTT.

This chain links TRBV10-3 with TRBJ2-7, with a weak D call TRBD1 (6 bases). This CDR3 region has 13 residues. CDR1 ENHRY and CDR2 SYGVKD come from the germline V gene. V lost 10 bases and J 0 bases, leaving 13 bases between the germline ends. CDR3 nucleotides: TGTGCCACCCACAGACAGGACTCCTACGAGCAGTACTTC. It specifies CATHRQDSYEQYF.

CDR3 bases: TGCGCCAGCAGCTGGACAGGGGCTGAAAATCAGCCCCAGCATTTT. Its protein is CASSWTGAENQPQHF. This sequence joins TRBV5-1 and TRBJ1-5; 9 bases are a match to TRBD1. V trimming: 3 bases; J trimming: 4 bases; junction bases outside the gene matches: 5. The V gene's germline CDR1 is SGHRS and CDR2 YFSETQ. CDR3 length equals 15 residues.

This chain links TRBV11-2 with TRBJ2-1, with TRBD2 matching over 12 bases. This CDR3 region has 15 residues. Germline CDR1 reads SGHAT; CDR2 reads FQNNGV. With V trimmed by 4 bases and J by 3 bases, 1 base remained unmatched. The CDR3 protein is CASSSGLAGYNEQFF. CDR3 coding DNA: TGTGCCAGCAGCTCGGGACTAGCGGGCTACAATGAGCAGTTCTTC.

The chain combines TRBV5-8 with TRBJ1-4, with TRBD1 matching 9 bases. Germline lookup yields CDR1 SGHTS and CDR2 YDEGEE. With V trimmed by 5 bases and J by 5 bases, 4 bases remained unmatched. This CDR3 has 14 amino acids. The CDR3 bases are TGTGCCAGCAGTCCCGGGACAGGGAATGAAAAACTGTTTTTT. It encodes CASSPGTGNEKLFF. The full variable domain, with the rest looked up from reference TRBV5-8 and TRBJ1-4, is EAGVTQSPTHLIKTRGQQATLRCSPISGHTSVYWYQQALGLGLQFLLWYDEGEERNRGNFPPRFSGRQFPNYSSELNVNALELEDSALYLCASSPGTGNEKLFFGSGTQLSVL.

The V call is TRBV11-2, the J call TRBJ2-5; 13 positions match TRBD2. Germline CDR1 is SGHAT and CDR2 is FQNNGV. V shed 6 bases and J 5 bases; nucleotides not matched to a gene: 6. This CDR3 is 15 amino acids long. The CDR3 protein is CASSVTSGGPETQYF. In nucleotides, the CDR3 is TGTGCCAGCAGTGTGACTAGCGGGGGGCCGGAGACCCAGTACTTC. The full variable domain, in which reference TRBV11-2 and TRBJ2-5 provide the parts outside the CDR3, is EAGVAQSPRYKIIEKRQSVAFWCNPISGHATLYWYQQILGQGPKLLIQFQNNGVVDDSQLPKDRFSAERLKGVDSTLKIQPAKLEDSAVYLCASSVTSGGPETQYFGPGTRLLVL.

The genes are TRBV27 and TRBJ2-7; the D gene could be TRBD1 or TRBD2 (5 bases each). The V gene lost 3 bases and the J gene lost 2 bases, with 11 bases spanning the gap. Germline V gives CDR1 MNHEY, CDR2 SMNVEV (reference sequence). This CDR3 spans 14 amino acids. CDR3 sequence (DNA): TGTGCCAGCAGTTTCTCGGGGCCCCCCTACGAGCAGTACTTC. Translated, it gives CASSFSGPPYEQYF.

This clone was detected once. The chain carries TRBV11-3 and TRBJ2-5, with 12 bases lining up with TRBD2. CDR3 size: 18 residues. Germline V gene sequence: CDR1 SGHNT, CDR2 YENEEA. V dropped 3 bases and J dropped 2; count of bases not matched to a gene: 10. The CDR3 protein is CASSFRGGLAGGQETQYF. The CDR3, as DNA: TGTGCCAGCAGCTTCAGGGGCGGCCTAGCGGGAGGGCAAGAGACCCAGTACTTC.

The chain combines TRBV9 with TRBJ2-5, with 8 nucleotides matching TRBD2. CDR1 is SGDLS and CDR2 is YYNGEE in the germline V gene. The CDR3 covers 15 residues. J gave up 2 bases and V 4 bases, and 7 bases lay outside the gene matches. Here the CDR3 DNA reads TGTGCCAGCAGCTCGTCGGGGGGGAGACAAGAGACCCAGTACTTC. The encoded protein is CASSSSGGRQETQYF.

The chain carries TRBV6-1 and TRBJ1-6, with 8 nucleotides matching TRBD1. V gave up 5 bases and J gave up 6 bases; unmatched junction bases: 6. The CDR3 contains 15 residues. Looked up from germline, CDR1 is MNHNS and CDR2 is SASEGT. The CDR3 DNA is TGTGCCAGCAGTTCCGGGACAGGCTCTAATTCACCCCTCCACTTT. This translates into CASSSGTGSNSPLHF.

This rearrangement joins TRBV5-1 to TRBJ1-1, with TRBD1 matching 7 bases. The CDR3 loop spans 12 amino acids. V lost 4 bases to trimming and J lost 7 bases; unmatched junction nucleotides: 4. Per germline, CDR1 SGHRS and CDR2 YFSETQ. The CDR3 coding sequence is TGCGCCAGCAGCAAAGACAGGGATGAAGCTTTCTTT. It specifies CASSKDRDEAFF.

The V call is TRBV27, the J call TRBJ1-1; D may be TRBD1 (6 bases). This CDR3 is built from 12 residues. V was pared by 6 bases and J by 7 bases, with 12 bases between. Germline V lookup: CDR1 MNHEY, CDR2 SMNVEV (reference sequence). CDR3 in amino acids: CASRTTGFEAFF. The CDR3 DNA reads TGTGCCAGCAGGACTACAGGGTTTGAAGCTTTCTTT.

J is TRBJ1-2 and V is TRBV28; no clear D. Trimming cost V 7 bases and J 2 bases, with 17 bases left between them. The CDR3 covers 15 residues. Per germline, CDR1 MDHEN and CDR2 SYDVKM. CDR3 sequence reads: CASIPEGSGNYGYTF. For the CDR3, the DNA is TGTGCCAGCATCCCCGAAGGGTCAGGCAACTATGGCTACACCTTC.

CDR3 loop: CASSLSLSGNGYTF. The CDR3 DNA sequence: TGTGCCAGCAGCTTGTCTTTATCGGGGAATGGCTACACCTTC. This rearrangement joins TRBV7-8 to TRBJ1-2; D is undetermined. Trimming stripped 3 bases from V and 6 bases from J, with 14 bases between. The germline V gene has CDR1 SGHVS and CDR2 FQNEAQ. The CDR3 runs 14 residues.

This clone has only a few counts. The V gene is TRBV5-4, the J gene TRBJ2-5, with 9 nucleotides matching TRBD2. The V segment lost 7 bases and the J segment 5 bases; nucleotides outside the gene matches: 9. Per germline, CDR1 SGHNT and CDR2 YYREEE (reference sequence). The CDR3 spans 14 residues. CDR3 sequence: CASRASGGKETQYF. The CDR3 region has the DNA TGTGCCAGCCGGGCCAGCGGGGGGAAGGAGACCCAGTACTTC.

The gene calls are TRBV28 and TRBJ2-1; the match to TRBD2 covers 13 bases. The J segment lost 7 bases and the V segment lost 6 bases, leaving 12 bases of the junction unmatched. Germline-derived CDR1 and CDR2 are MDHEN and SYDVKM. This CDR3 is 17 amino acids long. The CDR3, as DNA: TGTGCCAGCAGACGGACTAGCGGGAGTACAGGGTCGAATGAGCAGTTCTTC. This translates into CASRRTSGSTGSNEQFF. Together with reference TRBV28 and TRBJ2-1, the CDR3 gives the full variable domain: DVKVTQSSRYLVKRTGEKVFLECVQDMDHENMFWYRQDPGLGLRLIYFSYDVKMKEKGDIPEGYSVSREKKERFSLILESASTNQTSMYLCASRRTSGSTGSNEQFFGPGTRLTVL.